These T cell receptor beta chains were read from a single sample in a study of cytomegalovirus exposure and HLA in healthy donors. The repertoire was sequenced with immunoSEQ multiplex PCR; TCRdb's copy has only in-frame clones and lacks some. This sample has around 130,000 clones, with about 82% found just once. Sequenced material: PBMCs. Every receptor here comes from a man younger than 40 in good health and CMV-seronegative. The CDR3 runs from the conserved cysteine through the conserved F or W. The D gene is left open where the match is weak. Where a row states a size, it is once, few, many or the class of an expanded clone; other rows omit it.

j_call | clone_size | v_call | d_call | cdr3_nt | cdr3_aa
TRBJ2-3 | NA | TRBV27 | NA | TGTGCCAGCAGTCCTCAGTTGGCAGATACGCAGTATTTT | CASSPQLADTQYF
TRBJ1-4 | once | TRBV7-9 | TRBD1 | TGTGCCAGCAGCTTAAGAGGGGGCGAGAATGAAAAACTGTTTTTT | CASSLRGGENEKLFF
TRBJ2-7 | NA | TRBV6-6 | TRBD1 | TGTGCCAGCAGTTACCGGGACAGCAACGAGCAGTACTTC | CASSYRDSNEQYF
TRBJ1-1 | NA | TRBV11-2 | NA | TGTGCCAGCAGCTTAGGCCAGGAATTAGTTGGCACTGAAGCTTTCTTT | CASSLGQELVGTEAFF
TRBJ2-5 | NA | TRBV5-1 | TRBD2 | TGCGCCAGCAGCTTGATGGGGGGGGGAGAGACCCAGTACTTC | CASSLMGGGETQYF
TRBJ2-1 | NA | TRBV25-1 | TRBD1 | TGTGCCAGCAGTGCCCTGGGACAGTTCAACAATGAGCAGTTCTTC | CASSALGQFNNEQFF
TRBJ2-1 | NA | TRBV5-1 | TRBD2 | TGCGCCAGCAGAACTACAGGGGGCTTACTAGCGGGAGGGCCCTCCCGTTCTTTGAGCAATGAGCAGTTCTTC | CASRTTGGLLAGGPSRSLSNEQFF
TRBJ2-3 | NA | TRBV5-1 | NA | TGCGCCAGCATCGACGGGAGGGGATCAGGGGGGGATACGCAGTATTTT | CASIDGRGSGGDTQYF
TRBJ1-3 | NA | TRBV11-2 | TRBD1 | TGTGCCAGCAGCTTAAGCTCACACAGGGGTAATCCTGGAAACACCATATATTTT | CASSLSSHRGNPGNTIYF
TRBJ2-3 | NA | TRBV28 | TRBD2 | TGTGCCAGCAGTTCCCCCTACCACTCTAGCGGGGCTAGCACAGATACGCAGTATTTT | CASSSPYHSSGASTDTQYF
TRBJ1-1 | NA | TRBV5-8 | NA | TGTGCCAGCACGTATGACAGCCGGAACACTGAAGCTTTCTTT | CASTYDSRNTEAFF
TRBJ2-1 | NA | TRBV27 | NA | TGTGCCAGCAGGGACAGTCCCTACAATGAGCAGTTCTTC | CASRDSPYNEQFF
TRBJ2-7 | NA | TRBV7-2 | NA | TGTGCCAGCGGGGGCGGGCCTAACTCCTACGAGCAGTACTTC | CASGGGPNSYEQYF
TRBJ1-1 | NA | TRBV4-1 | TRBD1 | TGCGCCAGCAGCCAGCTGGACAGGGTCGGGAACACTGAAGCTTTCTTT | CASSQLDRVGNTEAFF
TRBJ2-7 | NA | TRBV18 | NA | TGTGCCAGCTCACCAGGGACTCGGAGCTCCTACGAGCAGTACTTC | CASSPGTRSSYEQYF
TRBJ1-1 | NA | TRBV7-2 | NA | TGTGCCAGCACCCGTGGGAGCGGGGCCACTGAAGCTTTCTTT | CASTRGSGATEAFF
TRBJ1-6 | NA | TRBV7-2 | NA | TGTGCCAGCAGCCCCTCAGACAGGTCCTCGTCACCCCTCCACTTT | CASSPSDRSSSPLHF
TRBJ2-1 | NA | TRBV5-1 | TRBD1 | TGCGCCAGCAGCAAACGGACAGGGGATAACTCCTACAATGAGCAGTTCTTC | CASSKRTGDNSYNEQFF
TRBJ2-7 | NA | TRBV5-1 | NA | TGCGCCAGCAGCTTGTCGGGGGAAGCCTACGAGCAGTACTTC | CASSLSGEAYEQYF
TRBJ2-5 | NA | TRBV21-1 | NA | TGTGCCAGCAGCAAAGAGGCGAGGAGCCAAGAGACCCAGTACTTC | CASSKEARSQETQYF
TRBJ2-7 | NA | TRBV27 | NA | TGTGCCAGCAGTTCCATAAGGGGCCCCTACGAGCAGTACTTC | CASSSIRGPYEQYF
TRBJ1-1 | NA | TRBV27 | NA | TGTGCCAGCAGTTGGGCAGCAGCACACTTGAACACTGAAGCTTTCTTT | CASSWAAAHLNTEAFF
TRBJ2-1 | NA | TRBV29-1 | TRBD2 | TGCAGCGCTCTTGAGCGGGAGGGCCTCAATGAGCAGTTCTTC | CSALEREGLNEQFF
TRBJ2-1 | few | TRBV28 | TRBD1 | TGTGCCTGCAATTATCCGGGACAGGGTAGCAATGAGCAGTTCTTC | CACNYPGQGSNEQFF
TRBJ1-1 | NA | TRBV18 | NA | TGTGCCAGCTCACCCGGGACAAATATTGAAGCTTTCTTT | CASSPGTNIEAFF
TRBJ2-7 | once | TRBV5-1 | NA | TGCGCCAGCAGATCTAGCGTTTACGAGCAGTACTTC | CASRSSVYEQYF
TRBJ2-7 | NA | TRBV7-2 | TRBD2 | TGTGCCAGCAGCCCCCGGGGAAGCGGGAGGACGAGCTCCTACGAGCAGTACTTC | CASSPRGSGRTSSYEQYF
TRBJ1-6 | NA | TRBV4-3 | TRBD1 | TGCGCCAGCAGCCAAGATCACAGGGGTGATTCACCCCTCCACTTT | CASSQDHRGDSPLHF
TRBJ1-1 | NA | TRBV19 | NA | TGTGCCAGTAGTCTTAGAGACACTGAAGCTTTCTTT | CASSLRDTEAFF
TRBJ2-7 | NA | TRBV18 | TRBD1 | TGTGCCAGCTCACCGAGGGACAGGGGATACGAGCAGTACTTC | CASSPRDRGYEQYF
TRBJ1-1 | few | TRBV6-5 | NA | TGTGCCAGCAGGACCCCCTGGGATGGAGGAGCTTTCTTT | CASRTPWDGGAFF
TRBJ2-7 | few | TRBV7-9 | TRBD2 | TGTGCCAGCAGCTCCCGGGGGGAGGGTGAGCAGTACTTC | CASSSRGEGEQYF
TRBJ2-1 | once | TRBV5-1 | NA | TGCGCCAGCAGCTCCCCGGGACAACCGTACAATGAGCAGTTCTTC | CASSSPGQPYNEQFF
TRBJ1-2 | few | TRBV5-6 | NA | TGTGCCAGCAGTTATACGGTGAGCTATGGCTACACCTTC | CASSYTVSYGYTF
TRBJ2-1 | NA | TRBV30 | NA | TGTGCCTGGAGTGATCAGGGGAACTACAATGAGCAGTTCTTC | CAWSDQGNYNEQFF
TRBJ2-7 | NA | TRBV28 | TRBD1 | TGTGCCAGCAGTCCCGACAGGGATTCGTCCTACGAGCAGTACTTC | CASSPDRDSSYEQYF
TRBJ2-5 | NA | TRBV14 | TRBD2 | TGTGCCAGCAGCCAACCCCTCCCGGGGGGAACGGGGACCCAGTACTTC | CASSQPLPGGTGTQYF
TRBJ2-3 | NA | TRBV6-4 | NA | TGTGCCAGCAGTGCGGGAGAAACAGATACGCAGTATTTT | CASSAGETDTQYF
TRBJ1-4 | NA | TRBV15 | TRBD1 | TGTGCCACCCGGGACAGGGGACGAGAAAAACTGTTTTTT | CATRDRGREKLFF
TRBJ2-5 | NA | TRBV7-2 | NA | TGTGCCAGCAGCAAAGCCAGGGGTAGAGAGACCCAGTACTTC | CASSKARGRETQYF
TRBJ2-5 | NA | TRBV6-6 | TRBD2 | TGTGCCAGCAGTACTAGCGGGAGGGCCGGGGGAGAGACCCAGTACTTC | CASSTSGRAGGETQYF
TRBJ1-5 | NA | TRBV4-1 | NA | TGCGCCAGCAGCCAACCAGAGGCAGTATCCCAGCCCCAGCATTTT | CASSQPEAVSQPQHF
TRBJ2-5 | NA | TRBV4-1 | TRBD2 | TGCGCCAGCAGCCAGGGACTAGCGGGGAGAGAGACCCAGTACTTC | CASSQGLAGRETQYF
TRBJ1-4 | few | TRBV4-3 | NA | TGCGCCAGCAGCCTACAGCTGGGAACTAATGAAAAACTGTTTTTT | CASSLQLGTNEKLFF
TRBJ2-1 | NA | TRBV7-6 | TRBD2 | TGTGCCAGCAGCTTAGCGCTTACCAGCGGGAGGGGGGATGAGCAGTTCTTC | CASSLALTSGRGDEQFF
TRBJ1-3 | NA | TRBV27 | NA | TGTGCCAGCAGGCCCAGCTCTAGGGGAGGAAACACCATATATTTT | CASRPSSRGGNTIYF
TRBJ2-1 | NA | TRBV11-2 | NA | TGTGCCAGCAGCCTCAGGACTACCTACAATGAGCAGTTCTTC | CASSLRTTYNEQFF
TRBJ2-7 | NA | TRBV7-2 | NA | TGTGCCAGCAGCTTAGGTAGTAGCGAGCAGTACTTC | CASSLGSSEQYF
TRBJ2-7 | few | TRBV5-1 | NA | TGCGCCAGCAGTTCGGACAGCTCCTACGAGCAGTACTTC | CASSSDSSYEQYF
TRBJ1-1 | NA | TRBV2 | NA | TGTGCCAGCAGTGATAGGGGGACGGGGGAAGCTTTCTTT | CASSDRGTGEAFF
TRBJ2-7 | once | TRBV6-5 | NA | TGTGCCAGCAGTTACGAAAAGGGGTACGAGCAGTACTTC | CASSYEKGYEQYF
TRBJ2-7 | NA | TRBV27 | NA | TGTGCCAGCTACCCATCGGGAGGGGGCCACGAGCAGTACTTC | CASYPSGGGHEQYF
TRBJ1-1 | few | TRBV19 | TRBD1 | TGTGCCAGTAGGGGACAGACCTATATGAACACTGAAGCTTTCTTT | CASRGQTYMNTEAFF
TRBJ2-1 | NA | TRBV29-1 | NA | TGCAGCGTTGAAGATCGCGGGTACAATGAGCAGTTCTTC | CSVEDRGYNEQFF
TRBJ1-4 | NA | TRBV28 | TRBD1 | TGTGCCAGCAGCCCGGACAGGGAAGGCGACGAAAAACTGTTTTTT | CASSPDREGDEKLFF